The 15 T cell receptor beta chains listed next were all sequenced from one sample in a study of T cell responses to AZD1222 COVID-19 vaccine (dated by TCRdb to the early 2020s). Library method: the immunoSEQ multiplex PCR assay. TCRdb stores this immuneACCESS table with in-frame sequences only. Part of the clones is absent; in the studies checked, under half of the shortfall reflects unresolved V genes, and no reason is known for the rest. This sample lists 250,000 to 300,000 clones; around 92% were detected once. The biggest ten clones account for around 0.57% of the sample. The time point label here, explained by the study, means: about 28 days (+/-7) after the second vaccine dose. The starting material was peripheral blood, obtained 28 days after the second AZD1222 dose. These receptors were taken from an adult who received the AZD1222 COVID-19 vaccine.

V usage is TRBV6-6 and J usage is TRBJ1-6; D uncertain. Trimming removed 6 bases at V and 7 bases at J, with 10 bases between. The CDR3 runs 13 residues. Germline loops: CDR1 MNHNY, CDR2 SVGAGI (reference sequence). The CDR3 spells CASSEQRNSPLHF. The CDR3 nucleotides are TGTGCCAGCAGCGAACAGAGGAATTCACCCCTCCACTTT.

V is TRBV4-1 and J is TRBJ1-2; D is undetermined. V lost 1 base and J 2 bases, leaving 8 bases between the germline ends. Germline V gene data show CDR1 as MGHRA and CDR2 as YSYEKL. This CDR3 is built from 14 residues. The CDR3 region is CASSQVNGNYGYTF. The CDR3 nucleotides are TGCGCCAGCAGCCAAGTGAACGGCAACTATGGCTACACCTTC.

This rearrangement joins TRBV5-1 to TRBJ1-2, with 7 bases aligning to TRBD1. The CDR3 has 15 amino acids. V lost 0 bases to trimming and J lost 6 bases; unmatched junction nucleotides: 8. CDR1 and CDR2 (germline): SGHRS, YFSETQ. CDR3 DNA: TGCGCCAGCAGCTTGGGACAGGGTGTCCCGAATGGCTACACCTTC. Residues: CASSLGQGVPNGYTF.

In its sample, this clone was seen once. This chain's CDR3 is CASSFPGGDTQYF. CDR3 DNA sequence: TGTGCCAGCAGTTTCCCAGGGGGAGATACGCAGTATTTT. This chain links TRBV27 with TRBJ2-3; 7 nucleotides align to TRBD1. J was trimmed by 5 bases and V by 3 bases; bases with no gene match: 2. Germline V gene lookup returns CDR1 MNHEY and CDR2 SMNVEV (reference sequence). The CDR3 sequence is 13 residues long.

The sample holds one count of this clone. The same CDR3 arises from other DNA sequences in this sample as well. V usage is TRBV15 and J usage is TRBJ1-2; TRBD1 agrees at 9 bases. Germline CDR1 is LNHNV and CDR2 is YYDKDF (reference sequence). The CDR3 contains 15 residues. With 1 base clipped from V and 2 bases from J, the junction kept 2 bases outside the gene matches. The CDR3 DNA reads as TGTGCCACCAGCAGAGGGGGACAGGGAAACTATGGCTACACCTTC. It translates to CATSRGGQGNYGYTF.

J is TRBJ1-5 and V is TRBV4-1; D is unclear. Per the germline V gene, CDR1 is MGHRA and CDR2 is YSYEKL. The CDR3 is made up of 14 amino acids. V was shortened by 2 bases and J by 3 bases, with 8 bases between the two germline ends. Here the CDR3 reads CASSQTGSNQPQHF. The CDR3 DNA follows: TGCGCCAGCAGCCAAACGGGATCCAATCAGCCCCAGCATTTT.

This clone was counted a few times. The genes are TRBV29-1 and TRBJ2-7; 15 bases fit TRBD2. Germline V gene data show CDR1 as SQVTM and CDR2 as ANQGSEA. Trimming at V came to 1 base and at J to 0 bases, leaving 7 bases not matched to a gene. CDR3 length: 18 amino acids. The DNA for the CDR3 is TGCAGCGTTGAAGTACAGGGACTAGCGGGGGGCATCTCCTACGAGCAGTACTTC. Translating gives CSVEVQGLAGGISYEQYF.

The genes are TRBV2 and TRBJ2-7; D unclear. There are 11 residues in the CDR3. V lost 5 bases and J 5 bases, leaving 7 bases between the germline ends. Germline values: CDR1 SNHLY, CDR2 FYNNEI. CDR3 sequence (DNA): TGTGCCAGCAGTCGAGCCGACGAGCAGTACTTC. Its protein is CASSRADEQYF.

The genes are TRBV3-1 (or the pseudogene TRBV3-2) and TRBJ2-2; D is unresolved. The CDR3 runs to 13 residues. Germline lookup yields CDR1 LGHDT and CDR2 YNNKEL (reference sequence). Trimming cost V 2 bases and J 7 bases, with 8 bases left between them. CDR3 sequence reads: CASSQSEIGELFF. The CDR3 DNA is TGTGCCAGCAGCCAAAGCGAAATCGGGGAGCTGTTTTTT.

The chain joins TRBV7-2 to TRBJ1-1; a weak D match, TRBD1 (6 bases). The V gene lost 4 bases and the J gene lost 8 bases, with 14 bases spanning the gap. The CDR3 length is 13 residues. Germline V lookup: CDR1 SGHTA, CDR2 FQGNSA. The CDR3 coding sequence is TGTGCCAGCAGCTCCCTCCGGACAGACGAAGCTTTCTTT. Translated, it gives CASSSLRTDEAFF.

The chain is built from TRBV7-9 and TRBJ1-2; D call uncertain. Trimming removed 1 base from V and 6 bases from J, with 15 bases in between. Germline-derived CDR1 and CDR2 are SEHNR and FQNEAQ (reference sequence). The CDR3 is 15 amino acids. The CDR3 DNA follows: TGTGCCAGCAGCTTAGTTAGTACTAGAGGAGATGGCTACACCTTC. As protein: CASSLVSTRGDGYTF.

This chain uses TRBV5-1 with TRBJ2-1; TRBD1 or TRBD2 may be the D gene (5 bases each). The V gene lost 0 bases and the J gene lost 0 bases, with 7 bases spanning the gap. This CDR3 spans 15 amino acids. Germline loops: CDR1 SGHRS, CDR2 YFSETQ. The CDR3 DNA is TGCGCCAGCAGCTTGGAGGGACCCTCCTACAATGAGCAGTTCTTC. Translated, it gives CASSLEGPSYNEQFF.

This chain links TRBV5-8 with TRBJ2-7; D may be TRBD1 (5 bases). Germline assignment: CDR1 SGHTS and CDR2 YDEGEE. The CDR3 is 15 amino acids. V lost 2 bases and J 2 bases, leaving 14 bases between the germline ends. The CDR3 protein is CASSLGQGLAYEQYF. As DNA, the CDR3 is TGTGCCAGCAGCTTAGGACAAGGCTTAGCCTACGAGCAGTACTTC.

V usage is TRBV19 and J usage is TRBJ1-2, with TRBD1 matching over 10 bases. Germline CDR1 reads LNHDA; CDR2 reads SQIVND (reference sequence). Trimming removed 5 bases from V and 1 base from J; junction bases left unmatched: 10. The length of the CDR3 is 17 residues. The CDR3 DNA reads TGTGCCAGTAGTGCCCGGGACAGGGGACCTATTAACTATGGCTACACCTTC. Its protein product is CASSARDRGPINYGYTF.

The V and J genes are TRBV5-4 and TRBJ1-2; D remains unclear. CDR1 is SGHNT and CDR2 is YYREEE in the germline V gene (reference sequence). CDR3 length: 12 amino acids. V was shortened by 1 base and J by 6 bases, with 7 bases between the two germline ends. The CDR3 spells CASSLNWNGYTF. In DNA, the CDR3 is TGTGCCAGCAGCTTGAACTGGAATGGCTACACCTTC.